The 23 T cell receptor beta chains given below trace back to one sample, sequenced in a study of shared clonotypes between healthy human individuals. The method was immunoSEQ multiplex PCR; TCRdb's version includes in-frame clones alone and lacks a portion of them. The sample gives 450,000 to 500,000 clones, 75% to 85% of which show up once; roughly 13% is in the top ten. Sequencing was performed on PBMCs. The source is a woman aged 40 to 50 in good health. Some clones in this sample may be carry-over from other donors' samples.

CDR3 region: CASSSGADYEQYF. DNA for the CDR3: TGTGCCAGCAGCTCAGGGGCCGACTACGAGCAGTACTTC. This chain uses TRBV7-3 with TRBJ2-7, with a weak D call TRBD1 (6 bases). V lost 4 bases and J 3 bases, leaving 10 bases between the germline ends. The CDR3 spans 13 residues. The germline V gene has CDR1 SGHTA and CDR2 FQGTGA.

The chain is built from TRBV29-1 and TRBJ1-1, with D hard to call. The V and J ends lost 7 bases and 0 bases respectively, with 9 bases between them. Germline values: CDR1 SQVTM, CDR2 ANQGSEA. The CDR3 is 12 amino acids. CDR3 DNA: TGCAGCGCCAGTGAGTTGAACACTGAAGCTTTCTTT. It is translated as CSASELNTEAFF.

Worth noting for this clone: Its ends do not fully match the called genes, so a read error is possible. The chain uses TRBV7-2 and TRBJ2-7; 7 nucleotides line up with TRBD1. Germline values: CDR1 SGHTA, CDR2 FQGNSA. The CDR3 is 11 amino acids. The CDR3: CASSEGTVRNF. The CDR3 DNA is TGTGCCAGCAGCGAAGGGACAGTAAGGAACTTC.

About this clone itself: One end of the junction does not line up with germline, which may come from a read error. The rearrangement joins TRBV6-6 to TRBJ1-2; 7 nucleotides agree with TRBD1. The CDR3 sequence is 14 residues long. CDR1 MNHNY and CDR2 SVGAGI come from the germline V gene (reference sequence). The CDR3 loop is CAISESGTVIGYTF. As DNA, the CDR3 is TGTGCCATCAGTGAGTCTGGGACAGTGATTGGCTACACCTTC.

This chain connects TRBV5-1 to TRBJ2-7, with TRBD2 identical over 10 bases. The length of the CDR3 is 15 residues. V dropped 4 bases and J dropped 5; count of bases not matched to a gene: 9. Germline V gives CDR1 SGHRS, CDR2 YFSETQ. The CDR3 DNA reads TGCGCCAGCAGCCCCCTTACTAGCGGGACTGACGAGCAGTACTTC. Translated: CASSPLTSGTDEQYF.

The chain joins TRBV28 to TRBJ1-1; D remains ambiguous. With 7 bases removed from V and 0 bases from J, the gap between germline ends came to 12 bases. CDR3 length: 14 residues. Germline values: CDR1 MDHEN, CDR2 SYDVKM. The CDR3 reads CASMRNLMNTEAFF. As DNA, the CDR3 is TGTGCCAGCATGCGGAACCTCATGAACACTGAAGCTTTCTTT.

The V gene is TRBV5-1, the J gene TRBJ2-1; 13 bases map to TRBD2. This CDR3 contains 19 residues. J lost 2 bases, V lost 3 bases, and 11 bases had no gene match. The germline CDR1 and CDR2 sequences are SGHRS and YFSETQ. Here the CDR3 DNA reads TGCGCCAGCAGCTCCGCGACTAGCGGGAGGCAGTCAACCTACAATGAGCAGTTCTTC. The encoded protein is CASSSATSGRQSTYNEQFF.

With respect to this clone: A read error is the likely source, as a far larger clone sits one nucleotide away. The rearrangement joins TRBV27 to TRBJ2-2; 8 bases map to TRBD1. The V and J ends lost 7 bases and 10 bases, in that order; junction bases with no gene match: 8. The CDR3 has 13 residues. Germline V lookup: CDR1 MNHEY, CDR2 SMNVEV (reference sequence). The CDR3 DNA follows: TGTGCCAGCAAGACAGGGGAATCCGAGGAGCTGTTTTTT. Translating it yields CASKTGESEELFF.

The V and J genes are TRBV19 and TRBJ2-1; possible D gene TRBD2, 6 bases. Germline V gene lookup returns CDR1 LNHDA and CDR2 SQIVND (reference sequence). The CDR3 covers 16 residues. V was pared by 5 bases and J by 9 bases, with 23 bases between. In DNA, the CDR3 is TGTGCCAGTAGTCCCCCGGGAGAGGGCCTCTTAACTGAGCAGTTCTTC. Translated, it gives CASSPPGEGLLTEQFF. Based on the CDR3 plus reference TRBV19 and TRBJ2-1, the full variable domain is DGGITQSPKYLFRKEGQNVTLSCEQNLNHDAMYWYRQDPGQGLRLIYYSQIVNDFQKGDIAEGYSVSREKKESFPLTVTSAQKNPTAFYLCASSPPGEGLLTEQFFGPGTRLTVL.

This clone occurred once. The V gene is TRBV11-2, the J gene TRBJ2-7; possible D gene TRBD1, 5 bases. The CDR3 is 14 amino acids. Trimming removed 1 base from V and 2 bases from J, with 9 bases in between. Germline lookup yields CDR1 SGHAT and CDR2 FQNNGV. The CDR3 here is CASSLVDRTYEQYF. The CDR3 DNA follows: TGTGCCAGCAGCTTAGTAGACAGAACCTACGAGCAGTACTTC.

This chain uses TRBV18 with TRBJ2-5; TRBD2 aligns across 10 bases. CDR3 length: 15 residues. Trimming took 0 bases from V and 5 from J; bases not matched to a gene: 3. The germline gives CDR1 KGHSH, CDR2 LQKENI. The CDR3 spells CASSPPGLARETQYF. CDR3 coding DNA: TGTGCCAGCTCACCACCGGGACTAGCGAGGGAGACCCAGTACTTC.

This clone was picked up many times. Other DNA sequences in the same sample also yield this CDR3. The V and J genes are TRBV7-2 and TRBJ1-5, with D perhaps matching TRBD1 (6 bases). Trimming removed 5 bases from V and 1 base from J, with 9 bases in between. Germline CDR1 and CDR2: SGHTA and FQGNSA. The CDR3 extends over 14 amino acids. This chain's CDR3 is CASSQTGSNQPQHF. In nucleotides, the CDR3 is TGTGCCAGCAGCCAAACAGGGAGCAATCAGCCCCAGCATTTT.

The V gene is TRBV4-2, the J gene TRBJ1-5; D gene unclear. The CDR3 contains 14 residues. The germline V gene encodes CDR1 LGHNA and CDR2 YNFKEQ. V lost 3 bases and J 1 base, leaving 7 bases between the germline ends. As DNA, the CDR3 is TGTGCCAGCAGCCATCTGGACAGCAATCAGCCCCAGCATTTT. Encoded protein: CASSHLDSNQPQHF.

The chain couples TRBV27 to TRBJ1-2; D ambiguous. The CDR3 length is 14 residues. CDR1 and CDR2 from the germline V gene are MNHEY and SMNVEV (reference sequence). The germline V and J ends were trimmed by 6 bases and 3 bases, with 14 bases remaining between them. CDR3 sequence: CASRKTRADYGYTF. The DNA of the CDR3 is TGTGCCAGCAGAAAAACCCGGGCGGACTATGGCTACACCTTC.

This rearrangement joins TRBV28 to TRBJ1-4, with D perhaps TRBD1 (5 bases). Trimming left V 7 bases short and J 4 bases short, with 10 bases between. This CDR3 spans 13 amino acids. Germline V gene data show CDR1 as MDHEN and CDR2 as SYDVKM. DNA for the CDR3: TGTGCCAGCAAACCAGGGTATAATGAAAAACTGTTTTTT. Its translation: CASKPGYNEKLFF.

The chain employs TRBV5-1 and TRBJ2-5; 9 nucleotides agree with TRBD1. Germline loops: CDR1 SGHRS, CDR2 YFSETQ. V trimming: 4 bases; J trimming: 5 bases; junction bases outside the gene matches: 9. The CDR3 is made up of 15 amino acids. The CDR3 DNA follows: TGCGCCAGCAGCCGCGGACAGGGGCCTGGGGAGACCCAGTACTTC. The encoded protein is CASSRGQGPGETQYF.

The J gene is TRBJ2-3, the V gene TRBV11-2, with 11 bases matching TRBD2. CDR1 SGHAT and CDR2 FQNNGV come from the germline V gene. The CDR3 has 15 residues. The junction had 5 bases not matched to a gene; V was cut back by 5 bases and J by 4 bases. The CDR3 DNA sequence: TGTGCCAGCAGCAGTAGCGGGAGGGCCGCAGATACGCAGTATTTT. Translation gives CASSSSGRAADTQYF.

V is TRBV4-1 and J is TRBJ2-2; tentative D call: TRBD2 (6 bases). The germline V and J ends were trimmed by 6 bases and 1 base, with 15 bases remaining between them. The CDR3 is 16 amino acids. Germline CDR1 is MGHRA and CDR2 is YSYEKL. The CDR3 coding sequence is TGCGCCAGCAGGAAAGTCGGGGACTTGAACACCGGGGAGCTGTTTTTT. Its translation is CASRKVGDLNTGELFF.

This chain uses TRBV5-6 with TRBJ2-7; 7 bases are a match to TRBD1. CDR1 and CDR2 (germline): SGHDT, YYEEEE. The length of the CDR3 is 15 residues. V dropped 3 bases and J dropped 5; count of bases not matched to a gene: 11. The CDR3 nucleotides read TGTGCCAGCAGCTGGGGATTGACAGGGTTCAACGAGCAGTACTTC. It translates to CASSWGLTGFNEQYF.

For this clone: This may come from a read error, since a much larger clone is one base off. V is TRBV29-1 and J is TRBJ1-1; the match to TRBD1 covers 11 bases. Trimming removed 4 bases from V and 4 bases from J; junction bases left unmatched: 8. Germline V gene lookup returns CDR1 SQVTM and CDR2 ANQGSEA. The CDR3 totals 15 residues. The DNA for the CDR3 is TGCAGCGTTGGGGGACCCGGGACAGGGGGCACTGAAGCTTTCTTT. This codes for CSVGGPGTGGTEAFF. The full variable domain, with the rest looked up from reference TRBV29-1 and TRBJ1-1, is SAVISQKPSRDICQRGTSLTIQCQVDSQVTMMFWYRQQPGQSLTLIATANQGSEATYESGFVIDKFPISRPNLTFSTLTVSNMSPEDSSIYLCSVGGPGTGGTEAFFGQGTRLTVV.

The genes are TRBV2 and TRBJ2-2; D is ambiguous. CDR1 and CDR2 (germline): SNHLY, FYNNEI. Trimming shortened V by 7 bases and J by 0 bases, and 12 bases separated the two germline ends. This CDR3 is 15 amino acids long. For the CDR3, the DNA is TGTGCCAGCAAACGGACCACGGCGAACACCGGGGAGCTGTTTTTT. This sequence encodes CASKRTTANTGELFF. The variable domain in full, completed from reference TRBV2 and TRBJ2-2, reads EPEVTQTPSHQVTQMGQEVILRCVPISNHLYFYWYRQILGQKVEFLVSFYNNEISEKSEIFDDQFSVERPDGSNFTLKIRSTKLEDSAMYFCASKRTTANTGELFFGEGSRLTVL.

V is TRBV6-1 and J is TRBJ2-7, with 7 positions matching TRBD2. Germline V lookup: CDR1 MNHNS, CDR2 SASEGT. The CDR3 consists of 15 residues. With 2 bases clipped from V and 3 bases from J, the junction kept 7 bases outside the gene matches. In nucleotides, the CDR3 is TGTGCCAGCAGTGAAAATAGCGGGTCGTACTACGAGCAGTACTTC. It translates to CASSENSGSYYEQYF.

This chain links TRBV5-4 with TRBJ1-4; 11 bases are a match to TRBD1. CDR1 SGHNT and CDR2 YYREEE come from the germline V gene (reference sequence). The trim removed 1 base at V and 6 bases at J, leaving 5 bases unmatched. The CDR3 runs 16 residues. The CDR3 DNA sequence: TGTGCCAGCAGCTTGTATGTGGGACAGGGGGATGAAAAACTGTTTTTT. Its protein product is CASSLYVGQGDEKLFF.